Below, one TCR beta chain is given with its context. Its binding antigen is unknown. Base qualities are not at hand, and no much larger clone is one base apart. These data belong to a study of blood T cells in healthy people across ages (dated by TCRdb to between 2014 and 2017). Context from the whole study: In model experiments, template switching captured roughly one uniquely barcoded TCR beta cDNA molecule for every two T cells. Age-related changes in TCR beta repertoire diversity were measured in the study by deep sequencing normalized with unique cDNA molecular identifiers. For two donors (one aged 18 to 30 and one aged 80 or older), the study analyzed two additional independent replicas of 1 million unique cDNA reads from the same blood draw. The donors were split into four age groups: young (average about 16 years), middle-aged (over 35), aged (around 67) and long-lived (roughly 86). To avoid experimental bias, donors of different ages were distributed randomly across sequencing lanes.

Per the germline V gene (reference sequence), DFQATT is the CDR1 and SNEGSKA is the CDR2. Spanning cysteine to phenylalanine, the CDR3 consists of 11 amino acids. The entry retains the CDR3 DNA only, 33 bases that are in frame from base 1. Trimming costs V 6 bases and J 6 bases, and their ends lie 11 bases apart. The library was made by 5' RACE. A second roughly 6 to 12 cycle PCR used a sample-barcoded 5' primer and a J-beta primer mix. A unique molecular identifier was introduced onto each TCR beta cDNA molecule by a template-switch 5' adaptor carrying 12 random nucleotides. Each sample yielded at least 2.5 million CDR3-containing paired-end reads. First-strand cDNA was synthesized from all RNA with the Mint cDNA synthesis kit, primed by a TRBC-specific oligonucleotide. Following uracil-DNA glycosylase treatment, all cDNA underwent a first 18-cycle PCR with the universal primers M1SS and BC2_uni_R. The original methods were these. For normalization, 1 million high-quality reads were randomly selected from each sample, with every read carrying a distinct molecular identifier. Instead of being binned into consensus sequences, reads that shared molecular identifiers were thrown out. MiTCR, set to a Q25 quality threshold and the strictest error-elimination algorithm, was used for CDR3 identification, clonotype clustering and error correction. A nonparametric unseen species model using Euler transformation provided a lower-bound estimate of total TCR beta diversity. Clones were called with MiXCR by TCRdb after fastp trimmed the public reads at Q25, and only in-frame beta chains were retained. Under each unique CDR3 protein, matching rows form one entry showing the most common genes and DNA. The V and J calls shown here were made by TCRdb, not taken from the authors' results. The sample table contains around 1,900,000 distinct CDR3 sequences; only one count was recorded for roughly two fifths of them. The ten largest clones represent under 25% of the sample.

Donors were roughly 40 systemically healthy Caucasian individuals from Russia aged roughly 6 to 90 years. Each donor gave about 9.8 milliliters of peripheral blood, drawn into EDTA-treated Vacutainer tubes. Ficoll-Paque density-gradient centrifugation was used to isolate PBMCs, with at least 7 million per sample. Total RNA was extracted from PBMCs with Trizol reagent, with at least 6 micrograms obtained per sample. The percentages of naive CD45RAhigh/CD27high T cells were determined by flow cytometry on a PBMC aliquot from every donor. Overall results and qualifications from the work: Compared with the aged group, more naive CD4+ T cells, fewer expanded clones and increased TCR diversity were shown by the long-lived group, suggesting age selection. Because the CMV infection status of the donors was unknown, age-related changes in expanded clonotypes may potentially have been confounded. Observed TCR beta diversity correlated strongly with the percentage of naive T cells measured by flow cytometry. Bulk unsorted PBMC profiling prevented conclusive comparison of naive and antigen-experienced compartments. Estimates of total diversity from one million sequenced T cells were regarded as lower bounds and underestimates. Observed TCR beta diversity per million T cells fell roughly linearly with age, and a significant reduction was already apparent by age around 40.

The sequence was collected from a human donor in good health. The V and J genes are TRBV20-1 and TRBJ1-2; TRBD1 is possibly the D segment (5 matching bases). Sequencing was done on a sample of blood. The DNA sequence is given as TGCAGTGCGAGGGGACCTAATGGCTACACCTTC. Its translation reads: CSARGPNGYTF.